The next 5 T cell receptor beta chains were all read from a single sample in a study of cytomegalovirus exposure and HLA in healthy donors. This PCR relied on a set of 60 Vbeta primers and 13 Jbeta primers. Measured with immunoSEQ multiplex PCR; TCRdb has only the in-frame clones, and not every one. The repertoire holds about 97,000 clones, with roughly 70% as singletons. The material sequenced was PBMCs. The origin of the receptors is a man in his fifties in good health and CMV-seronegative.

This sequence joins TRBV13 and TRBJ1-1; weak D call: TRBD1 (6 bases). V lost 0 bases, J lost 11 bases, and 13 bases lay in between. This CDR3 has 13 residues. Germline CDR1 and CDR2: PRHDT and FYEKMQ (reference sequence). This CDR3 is CASSLGGGRSAFF. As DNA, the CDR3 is TGTGCCAGCAGCTTAGGGGGGGGGCGATCGGCTTTCTTT.

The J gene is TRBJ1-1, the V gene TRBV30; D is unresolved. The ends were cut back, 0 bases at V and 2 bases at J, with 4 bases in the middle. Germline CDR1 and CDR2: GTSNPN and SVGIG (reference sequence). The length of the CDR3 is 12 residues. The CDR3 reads CAWSVVNTEAFF. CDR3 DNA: TGTGCCTGGAGTGTCGTAAACACTGAAGCTTTCTTT.

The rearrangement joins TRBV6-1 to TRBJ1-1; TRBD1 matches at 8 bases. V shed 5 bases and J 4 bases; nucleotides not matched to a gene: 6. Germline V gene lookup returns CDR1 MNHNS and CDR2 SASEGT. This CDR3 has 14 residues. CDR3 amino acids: CASSRDRGSTEAFF. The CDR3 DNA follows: TGTGCCAGCAGTAGAGACAGGGGTTCCACTGAAGCTTTCTTT.

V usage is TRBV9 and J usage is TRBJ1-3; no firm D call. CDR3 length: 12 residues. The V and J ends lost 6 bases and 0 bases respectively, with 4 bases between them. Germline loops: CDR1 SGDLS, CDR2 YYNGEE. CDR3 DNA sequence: TGTGCCAGCACTAACTCTGGAAACACCATATATTTT. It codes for CASTNSGNTIYF.

Here the CDR3 DNA reads TGTGCCAGTAGCTCCCTGACGGGAGGGAAGCAGTACTTC. Translation: CASSSLTGGKQYF. This chain links TRBV19 with TRBJ2-7; TRBD2 agrees at 8 bases. Per germline, CDR1 LNHDA and CDR2 SQIVND (reference sequence). V lost 6 bases, J lost 8 bases, and 9 bases stayed unmatched. The CDR3 has 13 amino acids.